These 21 T cell receptor beta chains came from one sample sequenced in a study of shared clonotypes between healthy human individuals. Clones were sequenced by immunoSEQ multiplex PCR, and TCRdb holds only the in-frame ones, with some missing. The sample consists of about 680,000 clones, around 72% of them appearing once. Specimen: memory CD4+ T cells sorted from blood. Subset reported: CD45RA-negative fraction. The source of these receptors is a woman in her 30s in good health.

This clone occurred a few times. The chain has TRBV6-1 and TRBJ2-3; D unresolved. V was cut by 7 bases and J by 6 bases, with 14 bases left in between. This CDR3 comprises 13 residues. Germline-derived CDR1 and CDR2 are MNHNS and SASEGT. The CDR3 DNA follows: TGTGCCAGCATCAACTTCCTTCCGGATACGCAGTATTTT. This gives the protein CASINFLPDTQYF.

This chain uses TRBV5-1 with TRBJ1-1; D gene ambiguous. Trimming removed 7 bases at V and 5 bases at J, with 12 bases between. CDR1 and CDR2 (germline): SGHRS, YFSETQ. The CDR3 totals 12 residues. CDR3 protein: CASGRTETEAFF. For the CDR3, the DNA is TGCGCCAGCGGGAGGACCGAGACTGAAGCTTTCTTT. The full variable domain, with the rest looked up from reference TRBV5-1 and TRBJ1-1, is KAGVTQTPRYLIKTRGQQVTLSCSPISGHRSVSWYQQTPGQGLQFLFEYFSETQRNKGNFPGRFSGRQFSNSRSEMNVSTLELGDSALYLCASGRTETEAFFGQGTRLTVV.

CDR3 loop: CASSPIQGSYEQYF. Written as DNA, the CDR3 is TGTGCCAGCAGCCCCATACAGGGAAGTTACGAGCAGTACTTC. V and J are TRBV11-2 and TRBJ2-7; the D gene is possibly TRBD1 (6 bases). Germline V CDR1 and CDR2: SGHAT, FQNNGV. This CDR3 comprises 14 residues. V was trimmed by 5 bases and J by 4 bases, leaving 15 bases between them.

The J gene is TRBJ2-7, the V gene TRBV18; TRBD1 is a possible D gene (6 bases). This CDR3 comprises 14 residues. V was clipped by 3 bases and J by 3 bases, with 12 bases between them. The germline V gene has CDR1 KGHSH and CDR2 LQKENI. The CDR3 spells CASSPLDRDYEQYF. CDR3 in DNA: TGTGCCAGCTCACCTTTGGACAGAGACTACGAGCAGTACTTC.

The chain joins TRBV10-3 to TRBJ2-7, with 7 bases that match TRBD1. V lost 2 bases and J lost 2; bases outside the gene matches: 9. Germline CDR1 reads ENHRY; CDR2 reads SYGVKD. CDR3 size: 16 residues. The CDR3 spells CAISEAPRDRAYEQYF. CDR3 bases: TGTGCCATCAGTGAGGCGCCCCGGGACAGAGCCTACGAGCAGTACTTC.

This clone was observed a handful of times. The V and J genes are TRBV19 and TRBJ2-6; no reliable D call. CDR1 is LNHDA, CDR2 SQIVND, per germline (reference sequence). CDR3 size: 15 residues. The V end was cut by 3 bases, the J end by 2 bases, with 8 bases between. CDR3 protein: CASSMSEAGANVLTF. CDR3 DNA sequence: TGTGCCAGTAGTATGTCCGAAGCTGGGGCCAACGTCCTGACTTTC.

The V gene is TRBV5-1, the J gene TRBJ2-7; D gene uncertain. The CDR3 is 15 residues long. V was clipped by 2 bases and J by 7 bases, with 19 bases between them. Per germline, CDR1 SGHRS and CDR2 YFSETQ. CDR3 sequence: CASSLSAQRASEQYF. The DNA of the CDR3 is TGCGCCAGCAGCTTATCAGCCCAACGAGCGAGTGAGCAGTACTTC.

Comment on this clone: Other DNA sequences in the sample encode the same CDR3. This chain uses TRBV7-2 with TRBJ1-5; D uncertain. Trimming removed 1 base at V and 0 bases at J, with 4 bases between. Germline values: CDR1 SGHTA, CDR2 FQGNSA. The CDR3 spans 14 residues. This CDR3 is CASSLGTSNQPQHF. The CDR3 DNA reads as TGTGCCAGCAGCTTAGGCACTAGCAATCAGCCCCAGCATTTT.

The chain joins TRBV7-9 to TRBJ2-5; 11 bases are shared with TRBD2. V lost 6 bases to trimming and J lost 5 bases; unmatched junction nucleotides: 11. The CDR3 length is 16 residues. The germline V gene has CDR1 SEHNR and CDR2 FQNEAQ (reference sequence). CDR3 coding DNA: TGTGCCAGCAGGGCAAGGCTAGCGGGAGGATCGGAGACCCAGTACTTC. It codes for CASRARLAGGSETQYF.

This chain uses TRBV19 with TRBJ2-4; a weak D match, TRBD2 (5 bases). Germline V lookup: CDR1 LNHDA, CDR2 SQIVND (reference sequence). Trimming pared 6 bases from V and 0 bases from J, leaving 6 bases between. This CDR3 is 13 amino acids long. The CDR3 sequence: CASREVAKNIQYF. DNA of the CDR3: TGTGCCAGTAGGGAGGTAGCCAAAAACATTCAGTACTTC.

The V call is TRBV4-1, the J call TRBJ2-2; D ambiguous. CDR3 length equals 13 residues. The ends were cut back, 1 base at V and 9 bases at J, with 9 bases in the middle. Germline V gene data show CDR1 as MGHRA and CDR2 as YSYEKL. The CDR3 region is CASSQVSSRELFF. The CDR3 DNA reads TGCGCCAGCAGCCAAGTCTCGAGCCGGGAGCTGTTTTTT.

The V gene is TRBV2, the J gene TRBJ2-7; D is possibly TRBD1 (8 bases). V shed 7 bases and J shed 2 bases, with 18 bases lying between them. CDR1 is SNHLY, CDR2 FYNNEI, per germline. CDR3 length: 15 residues. CDR3 coding DNA: TGTGCCAGCACCCAACAGGGGGGACTACCCTACGAGCAGTACTTC. This codes for CASTQQGGLPYEQYF.

This clone was observed once. This sequence joins TRBV5-1 and TRBJ2-3; D remains ambiguous. The V end lost 0 bases, the J end lost 4 bases, and 6 bases lay between the germline ends. Germline V gene data show CDR1 as SGHRS and CDR2 as YFSETQ. The CDR3 covers 13 residues. Here the CDR3 DNA reads TGCGCCAGCAGCTTGGCCGCAGCAGATACGCAGTATTTT. Translated, it gives CASSLAAADTQYF.

The chain couples TRBV6-5 to TRBJ1-1, with a possible D match to TRBD1 (5 bases). This CDR3 has 14 residues. V lost 0 bases to trimming and J lost 6 bases, with 11 bases between them. Germline CDR1 reads MNHEY; CDR2 reads SVGAGI. Here the CDR3 DNA reads TGTGCCAGCAGTTACTCTTCAGGGCAACCTGAAGCTTTCTTT. This gives the protein CASSYSSGQPEAFF.

This clone showed up just a few times. The rearrangement links TRBV7-9 to TRBJ2-7; TRBD1 might be the D (6 bases). CDR1 is SEHNR, CDR2 FQNEAQ, per germline (reference sequence). V lost 2 bases and J lost 5, with 7 bases in between. The CDR3 extends over 12 amino acids. The CDR3 reads CASSLNRDEQYF. The CDR3 DNA reads as TGTGCCAGCAGCTTAAACAGGGACGAGCAGTACTTC.

The chain combines TRBV6-4 with TRBJ1-1, with D uncertain. Trimming left V 4 bases short and J 3 bases short, with 6 bases between. Per the germline V gene, CDR1 is MRHNA and CDR2 is SNTAGT. The CDR3 extends over 12 amino acids. This CDR3 is CASSVYDTEAFF. The CDR3 DNA is TGTGCCAGCAGTGTTTACGACACTGAAGCTTTCTTT.

This clone was found once. This CDR3 reads CASSRGHQYEQYF. Written as DNA, the CDR3 is TGTGCCAGCAGCAGGGGGCATCAATACGAGCAGTACTTC. The chain recombines TRBV21-1 with TRBJ2-7; TRBD1 is the table's D call and was not checked against the DNA. TRBV21-1 is a recognized pseudogene. The CDR3 is made up of 13 amino acids.

As regards this clone: Other DNA sequences within the sample encode an identical CDR3. For the CDR3, the DNA is TGTGCCAGCAGCTTAGGGATGGGAAGGGAGACCCAGTACTTC. Translating gives CASSLGMGRETQYF. The chain couples TRBV7-2 to TRBJ2-5; D is ambiguous. The germline gives CDR1 SGHTA, CDR2 FQGNSA. The CDR3 runs to 14 residues. Trimming left V 1 base short and J 5 bases short, with 11 bases between.

The chain links TRBV9 to TRBJ2-2; the D is unclear. The germline V gene encodes CDR1 SGDLS and CDR2 YYNGEE. Deletions cut 0 bases from V and 4 bases from J, with 4 bases between. The CDR3 sequence is 13 residues long. CDR3 sequence: CASSVVVTGELFF. The DNA of the CDR3 is TGTGCCAGCAGCGTAGTTGTCACCGGGGAGCTGTTTTTT.

The table lists this clone with many counts. This chain joins TRBV5-8 and TRBJ1-2; D may be TRBD1 (5 bases). Germline CDR1 and CDR2: SGHTS and YDEGEE. CDR3 length: 12 residues. Trimming shortened V by 4 bases and J by 8 bases, and 12 bases separated the two germline ends. CDR3 sequence reads: CASSRGSRGYTF. In DNA form, the CDR3 reads TGTGCCAGCAGCCGGGGGAGCCGCGGCTACACCTTC. Looking up the rest from reference TRBV5-8 and TRBJ1-2 gives the full variable domain: EAGVTQSPTHLIKTRGQQATLRCSPISGHTSVYWYQQALGLGLQFLLWYDEGEERNRGNFPPRFSGRQFPNYSSELNVNALELEDSALYLCASSRGSRGYTFGSGTRLTVV.

The chain links TRBV5-1 to TRBJ2-6; unclear D gene. Germline V gene lookup returns CDR1 SGHRS and CDR2 YFSETQ. V was pared by 4 bases and J by 0 bases, with 5 bases between. The CDR3 is made up of 14 amino acids. The CDR3 DNA is TGCGCCAGCAGCGGGTCCTCTGGGGCCAACGTCCTGACTTTC. It is translated as CASSGSSGANVLTF.